These 32 T cell receptor beta chains came from one sample sequenced in a study of T cells in localized non-small cell lung cancer (TCRdb year 2020). Libraries were prepared through the immunoSEQ multiplex PCR assay. Here the immuneACCESS table is served through TCRdb, limited to in-frame sequences with V and J called. Missing clones are a known gap in these copies; in checked studies unresolved V genes cover under half, and the rest lacks a known reason. The sample table lists under 150,000 clones, around 90% of them with a count of one. The ten most abundant clones make up approximately 1.7% of the sample. Sequenced material: peripheral blood, taken before any cancer treatment. The origin of the receptors is a female donor older than 55 with stage I lung adenocarcinoma.

The chain links TRBV28 to TRBJ1-1; D is unclear. CDR1 is MDHEN, CDR2 SYDVKM, per germline. The CDR3 length is 11 residues. Between the trimmed V and J ends, which lost 5 bases and 7 bases, there was a span of 8 bases. The CDR3: CASSLDLEAFF. Written as DNA, the CDR3 is TGTGCCAGCAGTCTAGACCTTGAAGCTTTCTTT.

The chain couples TRBV6-1 to TRBJ1-5, with unresolved D. Germline V gene lookup returns CDR1 MNHNS and CDR2 SASEGT. The CDR3 totals 17 residues. V shed 1 base and J shed 3 bases, with 16 bases lying between them. CDR3 region: CASSEGNGWVNNQPQHF. The CDR3 coding sequence is TGTGCCAGCAGTGAAGGGAATGGCTGGGTGAACAATCAGCCCCAGCATTTT.

This sequence joins TRBV27 and TRBJ1-2, with 9 bases fitting TRBD1. Per the germline V gene, CDR1 is MNHEY and CDR2 is SMNVEV (reference sequence). V was pared by 4 bases and J by 5 bases, with 11 bases of the junction left unmatched. This CDR3 is built from 16 residues. The CDR3 DNA reads as TGTGCCAGCAGTTACGCCGTAGGACAGGGGTTGTATGGCTACACCTTC. Its protein product is CASSYAVGQGLYGYTF.

J is TRBJ2-3 and V is TRBV7-3; TRBD2 matches 9 bases. Germline CDR1 and CDR2: SGHTA and FQGTGA. The CDR3 totals 20 residues. After removal of 5 bases from V and 5 bases from J, the junction contained 23 bases not matched to a gene. CDR3 protein: CASSTYPLSGGRGQRDTQYF. The CDR3 coding sequence is TGTGCCAGCAGCACTTACCCTCTCTCCGGCGGGAGGGGCCAAAGAGATACGCAGTATTTT.

V is TRBV5-4 and J is TRBJ1-2; 10 bases line up with TRBD1. Germline V lookup: CDR1 SGHNT, CDR2 YYREEE (reference sequence). With 5 bases clipped from V and 5 bases from J, the junction kept 6 bases outside the gene matches. The CDR3 has 14 residues. The CDR3 region is CASRGGTGAYGYTF. CDR3 nucleotide sequence: TGTGCCAGCAGGGGGGGGACAGGGGCTTATGGCTACACCTTC.

V and J are TRBV7-9 and TRBJ1-2; 8 positions match TRBD1. J was trimmed by 7 bases and V by 7 bases; bases with no gene match: 11. CDR1 is SEHNR and CDR2 is FQNEAQ in the germline V gene (reference sequence). The CDR3 is made up of 14 amino acids. DNA of the CDR3: TGTGCCAGCACCCCCTCAGGGGGCGACTTTGGCTACACCTTC. This encodes CASTPSGGDFGYTF.

This chain joins TRBV9 and TRBJ2-5; weak D call: TRBD1 (5 bases). V lost 1 base and J lost 3, with 7 bases in between. The CDR3 covers 13 residues. Per the germline V gene, CDR1 is SGDLS and CDR2 is YYNGEE. CDR3 sequence: CASSVTGEETQYF. The DNA of the CDR3 is TGTGCCAGCAGCGTAACAGGAGAAGAGACCCAGTACTTC.

The chain uses TRBV9 and TRBJ2-3; no clear D. Trimming took 4 bases from V and 0 from J, leaving 3 bases between them. The CDR3 extends over 12 amino acids. Germline V lookup: CDR1 SGDLS, CDR2 YYNGEE. CDR3 in amino acids: CASSPSTDTQYF. CDR3 DNA sequence: TGTGCCAGCAGCCCTAGCACAGATACGCAGTATTTT.

The chain links TRBV19 to TRBJ2-1, with 12 positions matching TRBD2. The V segment lost 3 bases and the J segment 6 bases; nucleotides outside the gene matches: 6. Germline loops: CDR1 LNHDA, CDR2 SQIVND (reference sequence). This CDR3 spans 16 amino acids. CDR3: CASSISSGGVPNEQFF. CDR3 in DNA: TGTGCCAGTAGTATCTCTAGCGGGGGGGTCCCCAATGAGCAGTTCTTC.

The chain has TRBV30 and TRBJ1-1, with D hard to call. The germline V gene encodes CDR1 GTSNPN and CDR2 SVGIG (reference sequence). Between the trimmed V and J ends, which lost 3 bases and 0 bases, there was a span of 8 bases. CDR3 size: 13 residues. The CDR3: CAWRKTMNTEAFF. The CDR3 nucleotides read TGTGCCTGGAGGAAAACAATGAACACTGAAGCTTTCTTT. Filled out from reference TRBV30 and TRBJ1-1, the complete variable domain reads SQTIHQWPATLVQPVGSPLSLECTVEGTSNPNLYWYRQAAGRGLQLLFYSVGIGQISSEVPQNLSASRPQDRQFILSSKKLLLSDSGFYLCAWRKTMNTEAFFGQGTRLTVV.

The chain couples TRBV7-9 to TRBJ2-1, with D hard to call. The ends were cut back, 1 base at V and 3 bases at J, with 16 bases in the middle. Germline values: CDR1 SEHNR, CDR2 FQNEAQ (reference sequence). CDR3 length: 17 residues. CDR3: CASSLVRLGLHYNEQFF. The CDR3, as DNA: TGTGCCAGCAGCTTAGTCCGGCTGGGCCTGCACTACAATGAGCAGTTCTTC.

This clone came up once. J is TRBJ2-5 and V is TRBV6-1, with 9 bases lining up with TRBD1. Germline assignment: CDR1 MNHNS and CDR2 SASEGT. The CDR3 runs 19 residues. Trimming removed 0 bases from V and 3 bases from J; junction bases left unmatched: 14. Written as DNA, the CDR3 is TGTGCCAGCAGTGAAGCAATTAGGGGGACAGGGCCTTGGGAAGAGACCCAGTACTTC. Encoded protein: CASSEAIRGTGPWEETQYF.

This chain uses TRBV30 with TRBJ1-6, with a weak D call TRBD1 (6 bases). Germline lookup yields CDR1 GTSNPN and CDR2 SVGIG (reference sequence). V was trimmed by 4 bases and J by 14 bases, leaving 21 bases between them. The CDR3 sequence is 14 residues long. CDR3 region: CAWKMDSGRGALHF. CDR3 DNA: TGTGCCTGGAAGATGGACAGCGGGAGAGGGGCCCTCCACTTT.

V and J are TRBV5-4 and TRBJ2-5; D possibly uses TRBD1 or TRBD2 (5 bases each). Per the germline V gene, CDR1 is SGHNT and CDR2 is YYREEE (reference sequence). Trimming shortened V by 3 bases and J by 1 base, and 7 bases separated the two germline ends. This CDR3 spans 13 amino acids. The CDR3 loop reads CASSSGAQETQYF. CDR3 bases: TGTGCCAGCAGCTCCGGGGCCCAAGAGACCCAGTACTTC.

The table lists this clone with a few counts. The V and J genes are TRBV7-2 and TRBJ2-6, with D perhaps matching TRBD1 (6 bases). Trimming removed 5 bases at V and 3 bases at J, with 17 bases between. Germline V gene lookup returns CDR1 SGHTA and CDR2 FQGNSA. The CDR3 length is 17 residues. CDR3 DNA: TGTGCCAGCAGCCCACGTGCAGGGGTGGGTGGGGCCAACGTCCTGACTTTC. Translating gives CASSPRAGVGGANVLTF.

This clone appeared a single time. This chain joins TRBV4-1 and TRBJ2-7; 8 positions agree with TRBD1. J was trimmed by 4 bases and V by 4 bases; bases with no gene match: 6. CDR1 is MGHRA, CDR2 YSYEKL, per germline. CDR3 size: 14 residues. CDR3 nucleotides: TGCGCCAGCAGCCGAGGACAGGGAACATACGAGCAGTACTTC. It encodes CASSRGQGTYEQYF.

This clone was detected only once. The rearrangement joins TRBV7-3 to TRBJ1-1; 7 bases align to TRBD1. Germline CDR1 is SGHTA and CDR2 is FQGTGA. This CDR3 contains 14 residues. V shed 2 bases and J 1 base; nucleotides not matched to a gene: 1. CDR3: CASSLEGANTEAFF. The CDR3 DNA sequence: TGTGCCAGCAGCTTAGAGGGGGCGAACACTGAAGCTTTCTTT.

V usage is TRBV5-6 and J usage is TRBJ2-7, with 9 bases lining up with TRBD1. This CDR3 is built from 15 residues. The germline V gene has CDR1 SGHDT and CDR2 YYEEEE. V shed 3 bases and J 7 bases; nucleotides not matched to a gene: 11. CDR3 coding DNA: TGTGCCAGCAGCTCCGATTTAAGACAGGGGGTTGAGCAGTACTTC. Translated, it gives CASSSDLRQGVEQYF.

V gene TRBV7-2 combines with J gene TRBJ2-7, with 7 bases fitting TRBD2. In germline, CDR1 is SGHTA, CDR2 FQGNSA. With V trimmed by 5 bases and J by 2 bases, 9 bases remained unmatched. This CDR3 is 15 amino acids long. CDR3 bases: TGTGCCAGCAGCCCGGGAGGAAGGGATACCTACGAGCAGTACTTC. This sequence encodes CASSPGGRDTYEQYF. The variable domain in full, with the rest retrieved from reference TRBV7-2 and TRBJ2-7, is GAGVSQSPSNKVTEKGKDVELRCDPISGHTALYWYRQSLGQGLEFLIYFQGNSAPDKSGLPSDRFSAERTGGSVSTLTIQRTQQEDSAVYLCASSPGGRDTYEQYFGPGTRLTVT.

The CDR3 DNA is TGTGCCAGCAGCTTGGGGGCGTCCTATGGCTACACCTTC. It translates to CASSLGASYGYTF. This rearrangement joins TRBV11-2 to TRBJ1-2, with D possibly being TRBD1 (6 bases). Germline V gene lookup returns CDR1 SGHAT and CDR2 FQNNGV. Trimming left V 3 bases short and J 4 bases short, with 9 bases between. The CDR3 runs to 13 residues.

In DNA, the CDR3 is TGTGCCAGCAGCTCCCTCAAAGGACGGGTTGGCAATGAGCAGTTCTTC. Residues: CASSSLKGRVGNEQFF. The rearrangement joins TRBV11-2 to TRBJ2-1; D is unclear. CDR1 is SGHAT, CDR2 FQNNGV, per germline. This CDR3 has 16 residues. Trimming pared 4 bases from V and 6 bases from J, leaving 19 bases between.

The chain couples TRBV5-1 to TRBJ2-3, with D possibly matching TRBD2 (5 bases). CDR1 and CDR2 (germline): SGHRS, YFSETQ. V gave up 0 bases and J gave up 5 bases, with 13 bases separating them. The CDR3 runs to 15 residues. The CDR3, as DNA: TGCGCCAGCAGCTTGGGAGGTAGCGCAGGAGATACGCAGTATTTT. Translation: CASSLGGSAGDTQYF.

The gene calls are TRBV28 and TRBJ2-7, with TRBD1 matching 7 bases. CDR3 length equals 17 residues. Germline V CDR1 and CDR2: MDHEN, SYDVKM. J gave up 3 bases and V 5 bases, and 16 bases lay outside the gene matches. The CDR3 here is CASSPLIEGGAGYEQYF. Here the CDR3 DNA reads TGTGCCAGCAGTCCCCTAATAGAAGGGGGCGCGGGCTACGAGCAGTACTTC.

This clone was detected only once. The chain has TRBV27 and TRBJ2-3, with D uncertain. This CDR3 is 11 amino acids long. Germline V lookup: CDR1 MNHEY, CDR2 SMNVEV (reference sequence). The V and J ends lost 4 bases and 5 bases respectively, with 4 bases between them. The DNA for the CDR3 is TGTGCCAGCAGTTGGTTAGATACGCAGTATTTT. Its protein is CASSWLDTQYF.

The chain couples TRBV2 to TRBJ2-5; possibly TRBD1 or TRBD2 for D (5 bases each). Germline values: CDR1 SNHLY, CDR2 FYNNEI. The V and J ends lost 8 bases and 7 bases respectively, with 5 bases between them. The CDR3 has 9 residues. CDR3: CASGGTQYF. DNA for the CDR3: TGTGCCAGCGGGGGGACCCAGTACTTC.

V is TRBV18 and J is TRBJ2-1, with D tentatively TRBD1 (6 bases). In germline, CDR1 is KGHSH, CDR2 LQKENI. The CDR3 spans 14 residues. The germline V and J ends were trimmed by 5 bases and 6 bases, with 14 bases remaining between them. The CDR3 protein is CASSSQTGPNEQFF. The DNA of the CDR3 is TGTGCCAGCTCATCTCAGACAGGCCCCAATGAGCAGTTCTTC. Supplemented by reference TRBV18 and TRBJ2-1, the full variable domain reads NAGVMQNPRHLVRRRGQEARLRCSPMKGHSHVYWYRQLPEEGLKFMVYLQKENIIDESGMPKERFSAEFPKEGPSILRIQQVVRGDSAAYFCASSSQTGPNEQFFGPGTRLTVL.

The rearrangement links TRBV5-6 to TRBJ2-3, with TRBD1 matching over 8 bases. Losses at the gene ends were 7 bases for V and 7 bases for J; bases not matched to a gene: 11. CDR1 and CDR2 (germline): SGHDT, YYEEEE. The CDR3 spans 14 residues. CDR3 sequence (DNA): TGTGCCAGCCGCGGGACAGGAGTTTTGTATACGCAGTATTTT. Residues: CASRGTGVLYTQYF.

V and J are TRBV7-3 and TRBJ2-3; 8 bases agree with TRBD2. The V gene end was trimmed by 5 bases and the J gene end by 2 bases; junction bases not matched to a gene: 6. The CDR3 loop spans 15 amino acids. The germline V gene has CDR1 SGHTA and CDR2 FQGTGA. CDR3 sequence reads: CASSTGAGATDTQYF. The DNA for the CDR3 is TGTGCCAGCAGCACGGGAGCGGGGGCCACAGATACGCAGTATTTT.

CDR3 sequence reads: CASSLGRNRGGYTF. CDR3 coding DNA: TGTGCCAGCAGCTTAGGCAGGAATAGGGGTGGCTACACCTTC. V usage is TRBV7-2 and J usage is TRBJ1-2; a possible D gene is TRBD1 (5 bases). Germline V gives CDR1 SGHTA, CDR2 FQGNSA. V gave up 1 base and J gave up 7 bases, with 13 bases separating them. This CDR3 region has 14 residues.

CDR3 region: CASSLVSGGSGELFF. DNA for the CDR3: TGTGCCAGCAGCTTAGTGTCAGGGGGCTCCGGGGAGCTGTTTTTT. V gene TRBV11-2 combines with J gene TRBJ2-2, with 8 bases fitting TRBD1. This CDR3 has 15 residues. V lost 1 base, J lost 6 bases, and 4 bases stayed unmatched. In germline, CDR1 is SGHAT, CDR2 FQNNGV.

V gene TRBV18 combines with J gene TRBJ2-3; 10 bases line up with TRBD2. The CDR3 runs to 15 residues. The V and J ends lost 2 bases and 1 base, in that order; junction bases with no gene match: 0. Germline V CDR1 and CDR2: KGHSH, LQKENI. CDR3 nucleotides: TGTGCCAGCTCACCAGGACTAGCGGGCACAGATACGCAGTATTTT. Translation: CASSPGLAGTDTQYF.

CDR3 region: CASSLVGFNQPQHF. CDR3 DNA: TGTGCCAGCAGCTTGGTGGGTTTCAATCAGCCCCAGCATTTT. The rearrangement uses TRBV5-6 and TRBJ1-5, with D unclear. V dropped 0 bases and J dropped 3 bases, with 7 bases sitting between them. Germline loops: CDR1 SGHDT, CDR2 YYEEEE. The CDR3 runs 14 residues.